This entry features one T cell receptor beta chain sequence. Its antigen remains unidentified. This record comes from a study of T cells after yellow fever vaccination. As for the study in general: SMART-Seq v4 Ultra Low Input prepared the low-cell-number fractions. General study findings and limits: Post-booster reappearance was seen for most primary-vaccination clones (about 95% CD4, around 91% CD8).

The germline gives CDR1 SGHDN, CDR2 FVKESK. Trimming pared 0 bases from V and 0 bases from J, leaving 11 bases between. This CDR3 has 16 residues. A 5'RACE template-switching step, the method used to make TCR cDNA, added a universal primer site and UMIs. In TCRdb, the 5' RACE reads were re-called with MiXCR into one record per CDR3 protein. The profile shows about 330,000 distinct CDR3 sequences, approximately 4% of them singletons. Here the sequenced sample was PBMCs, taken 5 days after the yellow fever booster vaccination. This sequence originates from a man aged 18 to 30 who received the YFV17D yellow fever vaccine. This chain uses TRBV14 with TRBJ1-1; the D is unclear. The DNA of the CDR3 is TGTGCCAGCAGCCAAGAGAGATCCCGGGTGAACACTGAAGCTTTCTTT. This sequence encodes CASSQERSRVNTEAFF.